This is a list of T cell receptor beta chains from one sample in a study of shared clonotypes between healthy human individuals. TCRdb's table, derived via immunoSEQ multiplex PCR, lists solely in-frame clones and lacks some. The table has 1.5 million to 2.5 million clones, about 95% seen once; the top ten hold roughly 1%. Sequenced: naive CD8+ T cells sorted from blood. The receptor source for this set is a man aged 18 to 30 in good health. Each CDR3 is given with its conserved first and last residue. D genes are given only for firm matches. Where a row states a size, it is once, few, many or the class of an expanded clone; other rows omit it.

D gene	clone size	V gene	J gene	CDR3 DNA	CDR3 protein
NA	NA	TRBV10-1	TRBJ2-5	TGCGCCGCCGGACCCTCGGGGGAGACCCAGTACTTC	CAAGPSGETQYF
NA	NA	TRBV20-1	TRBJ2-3	TGCAGTGCCACCTCGGCGCAGTATTTT	CSATSAQYF
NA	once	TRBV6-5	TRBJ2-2	TGTGCCAGCAGTTGGAGGGAGGGGGGAACCGGGGAGCTGTTTTTT	CASSWREGGTGELFF
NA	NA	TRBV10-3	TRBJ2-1	TGTGCCATCAGTGAGCCGGGGGGCGGCTCCTACAATGAGCAGTTCTTC	CAISEPGGGSYNEQFF
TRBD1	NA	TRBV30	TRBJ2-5	TGTGCCTGGACAACGGGACAGCGAGAGACCCAGTACTTC	CAWTTGQRETQYF
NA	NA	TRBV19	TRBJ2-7	TGTGCCAGTAGTTCCCCCGGCCCGGACTACGAGCAGTACTTC	CASSSPGPDYEQYF
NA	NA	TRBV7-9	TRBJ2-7	TGTGCCAGCAGCTTAGTTACAGGGTCCTCCTACGAGCAGTACTTC	CASSLVTGSSYEQYF
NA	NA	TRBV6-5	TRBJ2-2	TGTGCCAGCAGTTACGGGGGGAGCACCGGGGAGCTGTTTTTT	CASSYGGSTGELFF
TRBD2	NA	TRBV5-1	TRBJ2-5	TGCGCCAGCAGCTCCCTCGGGCTAGCGGGAGATAGGGTCTTTGGGCCCCAGTACTTC	CASSSLGLAGDRVFGPQYF
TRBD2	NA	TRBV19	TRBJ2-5	TGTGCCAGTAGTGGGGCGGGAGGGCCCCAAGAGACCCAGTACTTC	CASSGAGGPQETQYF
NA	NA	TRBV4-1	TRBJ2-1	TGCGCCAGCAGCCAAGGACACAGGGCGGACGAGCAGTTCTTC	CASSQGHRADEQFF
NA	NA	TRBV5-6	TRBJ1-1	TGTGCCAGCAGCTTCACAGGGACTGAAGCTTTCTTT	CASSFTGTEAFF
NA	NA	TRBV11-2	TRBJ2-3	TGTGCCAGCTATCAGGGGGGCGGTAGCGGAGATACGCAGTATTTT	CASYQGGGSGDTQYF
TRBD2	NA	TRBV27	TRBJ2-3	TGTGCCAGCAGTCAATTGGCCGTAGCGGGGGGCCAAACAGATACGCAGTATTTT	CASSQLAVAGGQTDTQYF
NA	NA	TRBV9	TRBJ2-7	TGTGCCAGCAGCGTAGCCCCGGAGTTGCTGGAGCAGTACTTC	CASSVAPELLEQYF
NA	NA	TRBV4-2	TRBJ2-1	TGTGCCAGCAGCCAAGATCTCTTAGCTATTGAGCAGTTCTTC	CASSQDLLAIEQFF
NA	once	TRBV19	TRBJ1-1	TGTGCCAGTAGTTTGGAGGATTGGAACACTGAAGCTTTCTTT	CASSLEDWNTEAFF
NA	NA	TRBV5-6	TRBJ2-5	TGTGCCAGCAGCCCGGAGGACAGTCATAAGACCCAGTACTTC	CASSPEDSHKTQYF
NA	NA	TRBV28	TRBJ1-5	TGTGCCAGCAGTTTATTCCGCCCCCCGGCAGAGAATCAGCCCCAGCATTTT	CASSLFRPPAENQPQHF
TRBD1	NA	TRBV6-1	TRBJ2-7	TGTGCCAGCAGTGAAGGGGACAGGGTCTCCTACGAGCAGTACTTC	CASSEGDRVSYEQYF
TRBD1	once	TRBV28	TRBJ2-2	TGTGCCAGCAGGACAGGGGGCACCGGGGAGCTGTTTTTT	CASRTGGTGELFF
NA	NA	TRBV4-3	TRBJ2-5	TGCGCCAGCAGCCAAGTTTTTACAGTACAAGAGACCCAGTACTTC	CASSQVFTVQETQYF
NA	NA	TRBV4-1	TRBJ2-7	TGCGCCAGCAGCCAAGCACCAGGGGGAGGGGGCGAGCAGTACTTC	CASSQAPGGGGEQYF
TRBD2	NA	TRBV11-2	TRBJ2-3	TGTGCCAGCAGCTCACGGACTAGTTCGATTCCTAGCACAGATACGCAGTATTTT	CASSSRTSSIPSTDTQYF
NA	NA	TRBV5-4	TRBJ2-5	TGTGCCAGCAGCTTGCAGCTTCAAGAGACCCAGTACTTC	CASSLQLQETQYF
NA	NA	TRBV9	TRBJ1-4	TGTGCCAGCAGCTTCAGGGCAACCAATGAAAAACTGTTTTTT	CASSFRATNEKLFF
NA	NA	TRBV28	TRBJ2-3	TGTGCCAGCAGTTTTGACGCCCTTAGCACAGATACGCAGTATTTT	CASSFDALSTDTQYF
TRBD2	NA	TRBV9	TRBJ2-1	TGTGCCAGCAGCGCTCCCACAGCGGGGGCTCCCTCTGAGCAGTTCTTC	CASSAPTAGAPSEQFF
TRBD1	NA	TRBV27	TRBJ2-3	TGTGCCAGCAGCCTTAGCCCCGGACAGGGGGCTACAATCGGCACAGATACGCAGTATTTT	CASSLSPGQGATIGTDTQYF
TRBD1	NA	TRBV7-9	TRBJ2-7	TGTGCCAGCAGCCAGGGACAGCTAAGCTCCTACGAGCAGTACTTC	CASSQGQLSSYEQYF
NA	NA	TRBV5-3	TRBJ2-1	TGTGCCAGAAGCAACTGTGGGCGGGATCGGGCCGATGAGCAGTTCTTC	CARSNCGRDRADEQFF
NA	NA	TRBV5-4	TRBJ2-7	TGTGCCAGCAGCTATAGTCTGGGCACCTACGAGCAGTACTTC	CASSYSLGTYEQYF
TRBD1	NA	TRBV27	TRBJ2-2	TGTGCCAGCAGTCACGGACAGGGGGTAGGGGAGCTGTTTTTT	CASSHGQGVGELFF
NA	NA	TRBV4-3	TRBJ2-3	TGCGCCAGCAGCCAACAGGTATGGGCAGATACGCAGTATTTT	CASSQQVWADTQYF
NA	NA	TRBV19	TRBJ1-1	TGTGCCAGTGGAGCAGGGGCAAACACTGAAGCTTTCTTT	CASGAGANTEAFF
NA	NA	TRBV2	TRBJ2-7	TGTGCCAGCAGTGAAACGGCGGGCTACTACGAGCAGTACTTC	CASSETAGYYEQYF
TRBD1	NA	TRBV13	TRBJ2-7	TGTGCCAGCAGCTTTGGGACAGGGTTACACGAGCAGTACTTC	CASSFGTGLHEQYF
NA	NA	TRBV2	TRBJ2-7	TGTGCCAGCACAACAGGGTTTGCCGAGCAGTACTTC	CASTTGFAEQYF
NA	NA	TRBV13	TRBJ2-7	TGTGCCAGCAGCGCCCAGGGAAACGAGCAGTACTTC	CASSAQGNEQYF
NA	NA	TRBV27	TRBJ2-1	TGTGCCAGCGCCTCGTTGGGGGGAATCGGTGAGCAGTTCTTC	CASASLGGIGEQFF